Following are 21 T cell receptor beta chains from one sample sequenced in a study of identical twins. TCRdb reanalysed the 5' RACE reads using MiXCR and keeps one entry per CDR3 protein. There are approximately 600,000 distinct CDR3 sequences in the sample; 9.5% to 10% occur only once, and roughly 3% lies in the top ten. These same data were also listed under a study on yellow fever vaccine responses in identical twins.

Material for sequencing was PBMCs. The receptors stem from a woman under 30 in good health.

In this sample, this clonotype turned up a few times. This sequence joins TRBV4-1 and TRBJ2-1; no clear D. Germline V gene lookup returns CDR1 MGHRA and CDR2 YSYEKL. V was cut by 0 bases and J by 0 bases, with 12 bases left in between. The CDR3 length is 17 residues. CDR3 in DNA: TGCGCCAGCAGCCAAGATCCCCCAGGAAGCTCCTACAATGAGCAGTTCTTC. Its protein product is CASSQDPPGSSYNEQFF.

At least ten counts were recorded for this clonotype. The V gene is TRBV6-1, the J gene TRBJ2-7; 7 bases align to TRBD1. This CDR3 contains 15 residues. Germline CDR1 and CDR2: MNHNS and SASEGT. V shed 3 bases, J shed 4 bases, and the junction held 9 bases outside the gene matches. CDR3 DNA sequence: TGTGCCAGCAGTGACCAAAAATCGACAGGGTACGAGCAGTACTTC. It translates to CASSDQKSTGYEQYF.

The chain recombines TRBV7-9 with TRBJ2-1; 7 bases match TRBD1. There are 13 residues in the CDR3. Germline CDR1 and CDR2: SEHNR and FQNEAQ (reference sequence). V was clipped by 5 bases and J by 6 bases; unmatched bases: 4. CDR3 amino acids: CASSPTGANEQFF. In DNA form, the CDR3 reads TGTGCCAGCAGCCCCACAGGGGCCAATGAGCAGTTCTTC.

This clonotype was seen repeatedly, ten times or more. The chain has TRBV24-1 and TRBJ2-1, with 13 positions matching TRBD2. Germline loops: CDR1 KGHDR, CDR2 SFDVKD. This CDR3 has 15 residues. V gave up 6 bases and J gave up 9 bases; unmatched junction bases: 7. The DNA of the CDR3 is TGTGCCACCAGTAGGACTAGCGGGAGCTATAGTGAGCAGTTCTTC. It translates to CATSRTSGSYSEQFF.

This clonotype came up a few times. V is TRBV20-1 and J is TRBJ1-5, with no clear D. This CDR3 contains 16 residues. Per germline, CDR1 DFQATT and CDR2 SNEGSKA (reference sequence). With 0 bases removed from V and 0 bases from J, the gap between germline ends came to 12 bases. As DNA, the CDR3 is TGCAGTGCTAGAGATCGCAACAGCTATAGCAATCAGCCCCAGCATTTT. Amino acid sequence: CSARDRNSYSNQPQHF.

V usage is TRBV11-3 and J usage is TRBJ2-1; D is ambiguous. V was shortened by 0 bases and J by 12 bases, with 9 bases between the two germline ends. CDR3 length equals 12 residues. Germline V gives CDR1 SGHNT, CDR2 YENEEA. CDR3 sequence reads: CASSLDPSAQFF. CDR3 coding DNA: TGTGCCAGCAGCTTAGACCCCTCAGCGCAGTTCTTC.

The table lists this clonotype with many counts. The J gene is TRBJ2-2, the V gene TRBV5-1; D is perhaps TRBD1 (6 bases). This CDR3 comprises 15 residues. V was trimmed by 5 bases and J by 1 base, leaving 12 bases between them. CDR1 is SGHRS and CDR2 is YFSETQ in the germline V gene. The CDR3 DNA sequence: TGCGCCAGCAGGATAGGGACACAGAACACCGGGGAGCTGTTTTTT. Protein sequence: CASRIGTQNTGELFF. Drawing the rest from reference TRBV5-1 and TRBJ2-2, the complete variable domain is KAGVTQTPRYLIKTRGQQVTLSCSPISGHRSVSWYQQTPGQGLQFLFEYFSETQRNKGNFPGRFSGRQFSNSRSEMNVSTLELGDSALYLCASRIGTQNTGELFFGEGSRLTVL.

The sample holds a few counts of this clonotype. V gene TRBV18 combines with J gene TRBJ2-7; TRBD1 agrees at 10 bases. This CDR3 spans 14 amino acids. The germline V gene encodes CDR1 KGHSH and CDR2 LQKENI. V shed 8 bases, J shed 6 bases, and the junction held 10 bases outside the gene matches. The CDR3 nucleotides read TGTGCCAGCACCGGGACAGGGGAACCCTCCGAGCAGTACTTC. This gives the protein CASTGTGEPSEQYF.

This clonotype has just a few counts. J is TRBJ2-3 and V is TRBV15, with D unresolved. CDR3 length: 13 amino acids. Germline CDR1 LNHNV, CDR2 YYDKDF (reference sequence). The ends were cut back, 6 bases at V and 1 base at J, with 8 bases in the middle. As DNA, the CDR3 is TGTGCCACCAGAGAGTCTGGCACAGATACGCAGTATTTT. Its protein product is CATRESGTDTQYF.

This clonotype was recorded a few times. The rearrangement uses TRBV7-3 and TRBJ2-2; possibly TRBD1 or TRBD2 for D (6 bases each). The CDR3 loop spans 14 amino acids. Germline CDR1 is SGHTA and CDR2 is FQGTGA. The germline V and J ends were trimmed by 3 bases and 6 bases, with 11 bases remaining between them. CDR3 loop: CASSFRGRAGELFF. Written as DNA, the CDR3 is TGTGCCAGCAGCTTTCGGGGGCGCGCCGGGGAGCTGTTTTTT.

This clonotype was counted ten times or more. V usage is TRBV5-4 and J usage is TRBJ2-1, with TRBD2 matching over 8 bases. Per germline, CDR1 SGHNT and CDR2 YYREEE (reference sequence). Trimming at V came to 3 bases and at J to 8 bases, leaving 13 bases not matched to a gene. The CDR3 extends over 16 amino acids. The CDR3 is CASSSQGGLAGDEQFF. The DNA of the CDR3 is TGTGCCAGCAGCTCACAGGGCGGACTAGCTGGCGATGAGCAGTTCTTC.

In this sample, this clonotype turned up many times. This sequence joins TRBV6-5 and TRBJ2-3; D possibly uses TRBD1 or TRBD2 (6 bases each). The CDR3 sequence is 14 residues long. Trimming left V 4 bases short and J 8 bases short, with 16 bases between. Germline V gives CDR1 MNHEY, CDR2 SVGAGI. The CDR3 bases are TGTGCCAGCAGTTTCCGGGGGCCGGGGGCTACGCAGTATTTT. Protein: CASSFRGPGATQYF.

This clonotype was seen more than once but under ten times. The CDR3 nucleotides are TGTGCCAGCAGCACGATACCCGACTATGGCTACACCTTC. Its translation is CASSTIPDYGYTF. The J gene is TRBJ1-2, the V gene TRBV12-3 or TRBV12-4, with D hard to call. The CDR3 is made up of 13 amino acids. Trimming pared 6 bases from V and 3 bases from J, leaving 11 bases between.

In this sample, this clonotype turned up a few times. The chain is built from TRBV5-1 and TRBJ1-5; 8 nucleotides match TRBD1. This CDR3 has 14 residues. The germline CDR1 and CDR2 sequences are SGHRS and YFSETQ. Trimming cost V 4 bases and J 6 bases; bases outside gene matches: 6. The CDR3 spells CASSVDRGGQPQHF. CDR3 sequence (DNA): TGCGCCAGCAGCGTAGACAGGGGCGGTCAGCCCCAGCATTTT.

This rearrangement joins TRBV6-2 or TRBV6-3 to TRBJ2-5; tentatively, D is TRBD1 (5 bases). Germline V gives CDR1 MNHEY, CDR2 SVGEGT. CDR3 length equals 19 residues. Trimming shortened V by 0 bases and J by 1 base, and 21 bases separated the two germline ends. For the CDR3, the DNA is TGTGCCAGCAGTTACTCGGGGCGAAGGGCGAGCCCTTTCCAAGAGACCCAGTACTTC. Translation gives CASSYSGRRASPFQETQYF.

The genes are TRBV4-3 and TRBJ2-2, with 9 positions matching TRBD2. Unmatched junction bases numbered 7, after V lost 4 bases and J lost 7 bases. Germline loops: CDR1 LGHNA, CDR2 YSLEER. The CDR3 has 15 amino acids. The DNA of the CDR3 is TGCGCCAGCAGCCCCGCTAGCGGGATAGTCGGGGAGCTGTTTTTT. Its protein is CASSPASGIVGELFF.

This clonotype was counted many times. The chain couples TRBV7-6 to TRBJ2-7; TRBD1 agrees at 8 bases. Germline CDR1 and CDR2: SGHVS and FNYEAQ. J gave up 5 bases and V 4 bases, and 4 bases lay outside the gene matches. This CDR3 is built from 13 residues. CDR3 bases: TGTGCCAGCAGCTCCCGGACAGGGAACGAGCAGTACTTC. Its translation: CASSSRTGNEQYF.

The sample holds many counts of this clonotype. The chain joins TRBV28 to TRBJ2-7, with a tentative D call TRBD1 (6 bases). The CDR3 sequence is 15 residues long. V was shortened by 7 bases and J by 6 bases, with 22 bases between the two germline ends. Germline values: CDR1 MDHEN, CDR2 SYDVKM. The CDR3 coding sequence is TGTGCCAGCAATAACAGGGTTTCTTCTCACAGCGAGCAGTACTTC. This gives the protein CASNNRVSSHSEQYF.

The V call is TRBV20-1, the J call TRBJ2-7; TRBD2 might be the D (5 bases). Trimming removed 4 bases from V and 1 base from J, with 11 bases in between. The length of the CDR3 is 13 residues. The germline V gene has CDR1 DFQATT and CDR2 SNEGSKA (reference sequence). CDR3: CSAMGSVSYEQYF. CDR3 in DNA: TGCAGTGCTATGGGTAGCGTATCCTACGAGCAGTACTTC.

At least ten counts were recorded for this clonotype. The V gene is TRBV20-1, the J gene TRBJ2-7; tentative D call: TRBD1 (5 bases). CDR3 length equals 15 residues. Trimming left V 4 bases short and J 0 bases short, with 16 bases between. CDR1 is DFQATT and CDR2 is SNEGSKA in the germline V gene (reference sequence). CDR3 protein: CSANLRQGLSYEQYF. CDR3 DNA: TGCAGTGCTAATCTCCGCCAGGGCCTCTCCTACGAGCAGTACTTC.

This clonotype appeared many times. The rearrangement uses TRBV4-1 and TRBJ2-7; tentatively, D is TRBD1 (6 bases). Germline CDR1 reads MGHRA; CDR2 reads YSYEKL. This CDR3 spans 17 amino acids. Trimming took off 0 bases at V and 0 bases at J, with 15 bases between the two ends. The CDR3 protein is CASSQDHPDRISYEQYF. CDR3 nucleotide sequence: TGCGCCAGCAGCCAAGATCATCCCGACAGGATCTCCTACGAGCAGTACTTC.